These 22 T cell receptor beta chains were all obtained from the same sample, sequenced in a study of T cell repertoires in cytomegalovirus infection. A single record per CDR3 protein comes from TCRdb applying MiXCR to the reads. The sample shows around 290,000 distinct CDR3 sequences, about a quarter of them seen only once. The sequenced sample was PBMCs. These receptors were collected from a human donor in good health (CMV status not recorded). Some clones in this sample may be carry-over from other donors' samples.

V usage is TRBV7-2 and J usage is TRBJ1-1, with D possibly matching TRBD1 (5 bases). Germline loops: CDR1 SGHTA, CDR2 FQGNSA. V was cut by 0 bases and J by 3 bases, with 11 bases left in between. The CDR3 runs 15 residues. The CDR3 DNA is TGTGCCAGCAGCTTAGCCCCTCAGGGATACACTGAAGCTTTCTTT. Residues: CASSLAPQGYTEAFF. Together with reference TRBV7-2 and TRBJ1-1, the CDR3 gives the full variable domain: GAGVSQSPSNKVTEKGKDVELRCDPISGHTALYWYRQSLGQGLEFLIYFQGNSAPDKSGLPSDRFSAERTGGSVSTLTIQRTQQEDSAVYLCASSLAPQGYTEAFFGQGTRLTVV.

The rearrangement uses TRBV6-6 and TRBJ2-7; 7 bases are shared with TRBD1. Germline lookup yields CDR1 MNHNY and CDR2 SVGAGI (reference sequence). J was trimmed by 5 bases and V by 2 bases; bases with no gene match: 6. The CDR3 is 14 amino acids. CDR3 DNA sequence: TGTGCCAGCAGTTACGGGACAGTTCAACACGAGCAGTACTTC. Translating it yields CASSYGTVQHEQYF.

This clonotype was seen only a few times. At one boundary the junction diverges from the germline segment, which might be a read error. This chain links TRBV6-5 with TRBJ2-1; 9 bases map to TRBD2. Germline V gene lookup returns CDR1 MNHEY and CDR2 SVGAGI. This CDR3 spans 15 amino acids. This CDR3 is CASTLGREGYHEQFF. In DNA, the CDR3 is TGTGCCAGCACCTTGGGGCGGGAGGGCTACCATGAGCAGTTCTTC.

This rearrangement joins TRBV20-1 to TRBJ2-5; no reliable D call. V was shortened by 3 bases and J by 4 bases, with 12 bases between the two germline ends. Per germline, CDR1 DFQATT and CDR2 SNEGSKA (reference sequence). The CDR3 covers 13 residues. The CDR3 sequence: CSASVTVGETQYF. Written as DNA, the CDR3 is TGCAGTGCTAGTGTTACAGTCGGAGAGACCCAGTACTTC.

This clonotype was counted many times. J is TRBJ2-1 and V is TRBV7-2; 7 nucleotides match TRBD1. CDR1 and CDR2 (germline): SGHTA, FQGNSA. This CDR3 region has 15 residues. V lost 7 bases and J lost 3; bases outside the gene matches: 9. The CDR3 sequence is CASIPGTAYYNEQFF. The CDR3 DNA is TGTGCCAGCATCCCCGGGACAGCTTACTACAATGAGCAGTTCTTC.

This clonotype was seen repeatedly, ten times or more. V is TRBV28 and J is TRBJ2-3; D call uncertain. The V gene's germline CDR1 is MDHEN and CDR2 SYDVKM. V was clipped by 6 bases and J by 1 base, with 17 bases between them. There are 16 residues in the CDR3. DNA of the CDR3: TGTGCCAGCAGCCAACTTGACTCCCCTCGCACAGATACGCAGTATTTT. Amino acid sequence: CASSQLDSPRTDTQYF. The variable domain in full, with the rest retrieved from reference TRBV28 and TRBJ2-3, is DVKVTQSSRYLVKRTGEKVFLECVQDMDHENMFWYRQDPGLGLRLIYFSYDVKMKEKGDIPEGYSVSREKKERFSLILESASTNQTSMYLCASSQLDSPRTDTQYFGPGTRLTVL.

This clonotype was seen ten or more times. The chain couples TRBV7-2 to TRBJ1-1; possible D gene TRBD1, 5 bases. This CDR3 region has 15 residues. V was cut by 2 bases and J by 6 bases, with 16 bases left in between. The germline CDR1 and CDR2 sequences are SGHTA and FQGNSA. DNA of the CDR3: TGTGCCAGCAGCTTATCTGGGACTATGACGGCTGAAGCTTTCTTT. Translating gives CASSLSGTMTAEAFF.

The rearrangement links TRBV29-1 to TRBJ2-5; the match to TRBD1 covers 10 bases. V lost 2 bases, J lost 7 bases, and 10 bases stayed unmatched. This CDR3 spans 15 amino acids. Germline CDR1 and CDR2: SQVTM and ANQGSEA. Here the CDR3 reads CSVEIGQGVTGTQYF. The DNA of the CDR3 is TGCAGCGTTGAAATTGGACAGGGGGTCACAGGGACCCAGTACTTC.

The chain links TRBV7-2 to TRBJ1-5; D perhaps matches TRBD1 (5 bases). The CDR3 is 15 residues long. The V end was cut by 2 bases, the J end by 2 bases, with 10 bases between. CDR1 and CDR2 (germline): SGHTA, FQGNSA. CDR3 region: CASSLRDGGNQPQHF. DNA of the CDR3: TGTGCCAGCAGCTTACGGGACGGTGGCAATCAGCCCCAGCATTTT.

This clonotype occurred many times. This chain connects TRBV11-2 to TRBJ2-5; 13 bases align to TRBD2. Germline V lookup: CDR1 SGHAT, CDR2 FQNNGV. V trimming: 4 bases; J trimming: 0 bases; junction bases outside the gene matches: 5. The CDR3 covers 17 residues. CDR3 in amino acids: CASSSGLAGAHQETQYF. As DNA, the CDR3 is TGTGCCAGCAGCTCTGGACTAGCGGGGGCCCACCAAGAGACCCAGTACTTC.

The sample holds a few counts of this clonotype. The genes are TRBV28 and TRBJ1-5; TRBD1 might be the D (6 bases). Trimming left V 6 bases short and J 2 bases short, with 14 bases between. CDR3 length equals 15 residues. Germline CDR1 and CDR2: MDHEN and SYDVKM. The DNA of the CDR3 is TGTGCCAGCAGCAAGAGGGGGGTCGGCAATCAGCCCCAGCATTTT. Protein product: CASSKRGVGNQPQHF.

The V call is TRBV20-1, the J call TRBJ2-1, with 9 nucleotides matching TRBD2. Trimming took 6 bases from V and 7 from J; bases not matched to a gene: 16. The germline V gene has CDR1 DFQATT and CDR2 SNEGSKA (reference sequence). The CDR3 has 16 residues. The CDR3 DNA reads as TGCAGTGCCAAAAACATGGGAGCGGGAGGTGATAATGAGCAGTTCTTC. This translates into CSAKNMGAGGDNEQFF.

This chain joins TRBV12-3 or TRBV12-4 and TRBJ1-5, with 9 bases fitting TRBD1. The CDR3 contains 15 residues. V trimming: 5 bases; J trimming: 7 bases; junction bases outside the gene matches: 9. In DNA form, the CDR3 reads TGTGCCAGCAGTCCGAGGACAGGGGCAAGGCAGCCCCAGCATTTT. Protein: CASSPRTGARQPQHF.

The table lists this clonotype with a few counts. This rearrangement joins TRBV6-2 or TRBV6-3 to TRBJ2-1; 9 positions match TRBD1. This CDR3 is 15 amino acids long. CDR1 and CDR2 from the germline V gene are MNHEY and SVGEGT. V shed 5 bases, J shed 5 bases, and the junction held 7 bases outside the gene matches. In DNA, the CDR3 is TGTGCCAGCAGTCCAGGGACAGGGTATCACAATGAGCAGTTCTTC. Its protein is CASSPGTGYHNEQFF.

This clonotype was counted a few times. The chain employs TRBV28 and TRBJ1-5, with a weak D call TRBD1 (6 bases). The CDR3 length is 13 residues. The germline V gene encodes CDR1 MDHEN and CDR2 SYDVKM. V was pared by 6 bases and J by 6 bases, with 12 bases between. The CDR3 protein is CASSRTGPQPQHF. CDR3 coding DNA: TGTGCCAGCAGCCGAACAGGGCCTCAGCCCCAGCATTTT.

V usage is TRBV15 and J usage is TRBJ2-4; D might be TRBD2 (5 bases). Germline V gene lookup returns CDR1 LNHNV and CDR2 YYDKDF (reference sequence). Trimming shortened V by 1 base and J by 8 bases, and 6 bases separated the two germline ends. The CDR3 is 12 amino acids. The CDR3, as DNA: TGTGCCACCAGCAGAGTGGAGGACATTCAGTACTTC. Its protein is CATSRVEDIQYF.

This clonotype has just a few counts. The gene calls are TRBV27 and TRBJ2-5, with TRBD2 matching 11 bases. This CDR3 region has 15 residues. Trimming cost V 6 bases and J 3 bases; bases outside gene matches: 6. Germline values: CDR1 MNHEY, CDR2 SMNVEV (reference sequence). CDR3 DNA: TGTGCCAGCAGACCTCTAGCGGGAGGAAAAGAGACCCAGTACTTC. It specifies CASRPLAGGKETQYF.

The chain is built from TRBV20-1 and TRBJ2-5, with TRBD2 identical over 7 bases. V gave up 5 bases and J gave up 4 bases; unmatched junction bases: 13. CDR3 length: 15 amino acids. Germline V gene data show CDR1 as DFQATT and CDR2 as SNEGSKA (reference sequence). The CDR3 DNA sequence: TGCAGTGCTCTCGCGCTAGCGGTGAGGGGAGAGACCCAGTACTTC. Protein: CSALALAVRGETQYF.

The CDR3 bases are TGTGCCAGCAAATCGGGGACAGATACGCAGTATTTT. It encodes CASKSGTDTQYF. This chain joins TRBV6-5 and TRBJ2-3; a possible D gene is TRBD2 (5 bases). The CDR3 contains 12 residues. The V end lost 7 bases, the J end lost 3 bases, and 8 bases lay between the germline ends. The germline gives CDR1 MNHEY, CDR2 SVGAGI.

The sample holds a few counts of this clonotype. V and J are TRBV6-2 or TRBV6-3 and TRBJ2-3; 12 bases are a match to TRBD2. V gave up 6 bases and J gave up 2 bases; unmatched junction bases: 3. The CDR3 consists of 15 residues. The germline CDR1 and CDR2 sequences are MNHEY and SVGEGT. The CDR3 DNA sequence: TGTGCCAGCAGCGGACTAGCGGGGTACACAGATACGCAGTATTTT. Protein product: CASSGLAGYTDTQYF.

There are a few counts of this clonotype. The chain is built from TRBV7-2 and TRBJ2-7; 7 bases map to TRBD1. The ends lost 4 bases at V and 3 bases at J; junction bases unmatched: 15. Germline V gene lookup returns CDR1 SGHTA and CDR2 FQGNSA. The CDR3 runs to 17 residues. The CDR3 DNA sequence: TGTGCCAGCAGCTACATAATTGACAGGGTCGTACTCTACGAGCAGTACTTC. Protein: CASSYIIDRVVLYEQYF.

This clonotype has just a few counts. The chain couples TRBV6-1 to TRBJ2-3; D gene ambiguous. There are 13 residues in the CDR3. Germline lookup yields CDR1 MNHNS and CDR2 SASEGT. The V gene lost 0 bases and the J gene lost 5 bases, with 6 bases spanning the gap. CDR3 in DNA: TGTGCCAGCAGTGAAGCGTTGGGAGATACGCAGTATTTT. Protein sequence: CASSEALGDTQYF.